This T cell receptor beta chain emerged from a study of T cell repertoires in aging, cancer and after chemotherapy. Study-wide background: Healthy donor repertoires were recorded over several months to years and showed clear clonal overlap. General study points: Across the chemotherapy interval, each cancer cohort showed higher median generation probability, suggesting thymic rebound. Age-matched healthy donors had significantly more diverse, less clonal blood TCR repertoires than untreated cancer patients. These repertoire data do not allow conclusions about immunological memory after chemotherapy.

The CDR3 length is 14 residues. V was clipped by 6 bases and J by 9 bases; unmatched bases: 7. The template was genomic DNA from peripheral blood, not RNA. With regard to this clonotype: Its antigen is still unknown.

A mixed TRB-A/B primer pool amplified rearranged TRB by multiplex touch-down PCR. In TCRdb, the multiplex PCR reads were re-called with MiXCR into one record per CDR3 protein. The data hold around 9,200 distinct CDR3 sequences, with around a third observed a single time. The TCR comes from a human donor in good health. The donor label of this sample is uncertain. Sequenced: blood. The V gene is TRBV12-3 or TRBV12-4, the J gene TRBJ1-6; 8 bases map to TRBD1. The CDR3 coding sequence is TGTGCCAGCAGCAGGACAGGGCCCTTTTCACCCCTCCACTTT. This translates into CASSRTGPFSPLHF.